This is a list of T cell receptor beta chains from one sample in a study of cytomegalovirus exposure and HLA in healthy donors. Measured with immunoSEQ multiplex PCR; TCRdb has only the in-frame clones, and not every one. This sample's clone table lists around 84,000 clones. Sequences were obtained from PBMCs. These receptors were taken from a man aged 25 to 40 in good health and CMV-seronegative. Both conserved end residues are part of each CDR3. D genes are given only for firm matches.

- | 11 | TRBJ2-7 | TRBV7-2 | CASSLIGQQYF | TGTGCCAGCAGCTTAATAGGACAACAGTACTTC
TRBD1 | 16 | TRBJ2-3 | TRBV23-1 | CASSQPDRGRTDTQYF | TGCGCCAGCAGTCAACCCGACAGGGGGCGAACAGATACGCAGTATTTT
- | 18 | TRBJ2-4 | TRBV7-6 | CASSYCSEAQLAKNIQYF | TGTGCCAGCAGCTACTGCTCGGAGGCTCAGCTAGCCAAAAACATTCAGTACTTC
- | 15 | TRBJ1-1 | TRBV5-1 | CASSTLQGLGTEAFF | TGCGCCAGCAGCACCCTACAGGGATTAGGGACTGAAGCTTTCTTT
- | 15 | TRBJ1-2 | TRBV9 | CASSVDMGGGYGYTF | TGTGCCAGCAGCGTAGATATGGGAGGAGGCTATGGCTACACCTTC
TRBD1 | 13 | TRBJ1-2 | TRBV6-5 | CASRLGQFYGYTF | TGTGCCAGCAGATTGGGACAGTTCTATGGCTACACCTTC
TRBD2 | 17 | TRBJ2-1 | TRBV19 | CASSIRHWASGNNEQFF | TGTGCCAGTAGTATTCGGCATTGGGCTAGCGGGAACAATGAGCAGTTCTTC
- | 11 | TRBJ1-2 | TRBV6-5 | CASGQGYGYTF | TGTGCCAGCGGGCAAGGCTATGGCTACACCTTC
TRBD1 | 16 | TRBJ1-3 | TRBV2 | CASSRQGKGSGNTIYF | TGTGCCAGCAGTCGACAGGGCAAGGGCTCTGGAAACACCATATATTTT
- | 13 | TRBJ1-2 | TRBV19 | CASSRGRNYGYTF | TGTGCCAGTAGTAGAGGGCGTAACTATGGCTACACCTTC
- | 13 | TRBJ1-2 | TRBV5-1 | CASSLTENYGYTF | TGCGCCAGCAGCTTAACAGAGAACTATGGCTACACCTTC
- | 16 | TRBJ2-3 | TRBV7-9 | CASTQEAQVHPDTQYF | TGTGCCAGCACCCAAGAGGCACAGGTGCATCCAGATACGCAGTATTTT
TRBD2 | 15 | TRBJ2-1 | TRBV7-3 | CGSSLGLAGGNEQFF | TGTGGCAGCAGCTTGGGACTAGCGGGAGGAAATGAGCAGTTCTTC
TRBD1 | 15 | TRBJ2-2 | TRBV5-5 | CASSLATGYTGELFF | TGTGCCAGCAGCTTGGCGACAGGGTACACCGGGGAGCTGTTTTTT
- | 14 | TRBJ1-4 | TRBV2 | CASTMVLGEVKLFF | TGTGCCAGCACAATGGTATTAGGGGAGGTGAAACTGTTTTTT
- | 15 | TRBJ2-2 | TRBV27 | CASRLGSVGTGELFF | TGTGCCAGCAGACTGGGGAGCGTGGGCACCGGGGAGCTGTTTTTT
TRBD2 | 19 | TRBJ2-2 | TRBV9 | CASSVVSLAGGLDTGELFF | TGTGCCAGCAGCGTAGTAAGTCTAGCGGGGGGGCTCGACACCGGGGAGCTGTTTTTT
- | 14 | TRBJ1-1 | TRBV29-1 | CSVEPRQANTEAFF | TGCAGCGTTGAACCCAGGCAGGCGAACACTGAAGCTTTCTTT
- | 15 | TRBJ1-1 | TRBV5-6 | CASSLERYESTEAFF | TGTGCCAGCAGCTTGGAGAGGTACGAGAGCACTGAAGCTTTCTTT
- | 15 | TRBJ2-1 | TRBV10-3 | CAISEWGDDLNEQFF | TGTGCCATCAGTGAGTGGGGGGACGACCTCAATGAGCAGTTCTTC
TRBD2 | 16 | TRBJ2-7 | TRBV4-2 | CASSQGERGSSYEQYF | TGTGCCAGCAGCCAAGGGGAGCGGGGTAGCTCCTACGAGCAGTACTTC
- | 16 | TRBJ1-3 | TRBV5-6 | CASSFGRSYSGNTIYF | TGTGCCAGCAGCTTCGGGAGATCCTACTCTGGAAACACCATATATTTT
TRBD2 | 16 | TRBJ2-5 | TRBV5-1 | CASSAGGLAGGETQYF | TGCGCCAGCAGCGCAGGGGGACTAGCGGGAGGAGAGACCCAGTACTTC
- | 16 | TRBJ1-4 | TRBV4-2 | CASSQDPLYFNEKLFF | TGTGCCAGCAGCCAAGATCCCCTTTACTTTAATGAAAAACTGTTTTTT
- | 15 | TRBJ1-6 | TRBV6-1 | CASSEPHIYNSPLHF | TGTGCCAGCAGTGAGCCCCACATCTATAATTCACCCCTCCACTTT
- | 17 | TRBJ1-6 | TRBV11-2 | CASSLGAQGPRAPHLHF | TGTGCCAGCAGCTTAGGTGCACAGGGCCCTAGGGCTCCACACCTCCACTTT
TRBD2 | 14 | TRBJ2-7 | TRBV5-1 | CASSNSGRTYEQYF | TGCGCCAGCAGCAACAGCGGGAGGACCTACGAGCAGTACTTC